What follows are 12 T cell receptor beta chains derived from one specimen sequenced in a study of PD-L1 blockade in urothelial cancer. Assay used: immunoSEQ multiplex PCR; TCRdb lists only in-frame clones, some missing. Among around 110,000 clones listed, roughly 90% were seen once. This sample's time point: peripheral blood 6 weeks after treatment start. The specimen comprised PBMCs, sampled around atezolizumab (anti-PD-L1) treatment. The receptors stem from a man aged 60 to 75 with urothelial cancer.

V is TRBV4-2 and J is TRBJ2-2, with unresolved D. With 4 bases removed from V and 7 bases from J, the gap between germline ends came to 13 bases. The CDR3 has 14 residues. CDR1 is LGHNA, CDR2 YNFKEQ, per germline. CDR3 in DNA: TGTGCCAGCAGCCCGACTCGGAAAGACGGGGAGCTGTTTTTT. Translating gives CASSPTRKDGELFF.

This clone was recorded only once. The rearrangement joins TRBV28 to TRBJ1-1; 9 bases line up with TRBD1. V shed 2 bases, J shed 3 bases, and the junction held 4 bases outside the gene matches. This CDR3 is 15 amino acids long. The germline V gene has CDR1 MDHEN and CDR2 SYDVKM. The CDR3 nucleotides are TGTGCCAGCAGTTTAGGGGGACAGGGCTACACTGAAGCTTTCTTT. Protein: CASSLGGQGYTEAFF.

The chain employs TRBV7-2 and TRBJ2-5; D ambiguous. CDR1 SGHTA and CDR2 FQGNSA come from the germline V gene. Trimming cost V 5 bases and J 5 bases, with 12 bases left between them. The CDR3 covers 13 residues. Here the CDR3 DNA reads TGTGCCAGCAGCAGGCAGGTCAGGGAGACCCAGTACTTC. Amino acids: CASSRQVRETQYF.

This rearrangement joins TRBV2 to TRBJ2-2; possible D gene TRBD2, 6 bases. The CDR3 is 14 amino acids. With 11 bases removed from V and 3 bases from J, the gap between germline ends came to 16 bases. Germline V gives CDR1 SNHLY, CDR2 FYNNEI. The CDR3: CAGSAGSYTGELFF. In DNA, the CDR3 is TGTGCCGGAAGCGCCGGGAGTTACACCGGGGAGCTGTTTTTT.

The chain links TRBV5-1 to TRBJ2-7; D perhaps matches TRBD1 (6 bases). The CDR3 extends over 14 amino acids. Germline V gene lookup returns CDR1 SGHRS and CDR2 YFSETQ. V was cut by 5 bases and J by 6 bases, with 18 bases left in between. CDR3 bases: TGCGCCAGCAGACAGGACAGTGTAGGAGGCGAGCAGTACTTC. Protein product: CASRQDSVGGEQYF.

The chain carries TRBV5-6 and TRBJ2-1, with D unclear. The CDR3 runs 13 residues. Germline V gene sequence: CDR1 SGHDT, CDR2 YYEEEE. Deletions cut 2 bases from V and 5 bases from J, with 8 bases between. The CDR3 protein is CASSFTNNNEQFF. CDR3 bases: TGTGCCAGCAGCTTTACAAACAACAATGAGCAGTTCTTC.

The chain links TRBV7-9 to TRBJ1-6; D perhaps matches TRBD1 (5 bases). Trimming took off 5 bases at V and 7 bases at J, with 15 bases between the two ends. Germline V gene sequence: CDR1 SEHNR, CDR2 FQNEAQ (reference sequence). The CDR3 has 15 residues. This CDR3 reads CASSPPAQGNSPLHF. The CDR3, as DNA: TGTGCCAGCAGCCCCCCGGCCCAGGGAAATTCACCCCTCCACTTT.

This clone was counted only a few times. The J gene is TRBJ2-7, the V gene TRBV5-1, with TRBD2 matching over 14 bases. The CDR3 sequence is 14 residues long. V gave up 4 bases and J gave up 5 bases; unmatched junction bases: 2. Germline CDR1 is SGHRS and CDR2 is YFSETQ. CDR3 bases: TGCGCCAGCAGCGCGGGACTAGCGGGGGACGAGCAGTACTTC. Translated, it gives CASSAGLAGDEQYF.

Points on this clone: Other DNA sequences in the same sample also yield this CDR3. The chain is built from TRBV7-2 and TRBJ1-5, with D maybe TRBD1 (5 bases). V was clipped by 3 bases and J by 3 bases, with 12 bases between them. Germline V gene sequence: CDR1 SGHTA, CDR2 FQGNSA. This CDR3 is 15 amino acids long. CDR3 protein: CASSLGQGNNQPQHF. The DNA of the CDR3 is TGTGCCAGCAGCTTGGGGCAGGGAAACAATCAGCCCCAGCATTTT.

The CDR3 is CSAATGSSYNEQFF. The DNA of the CDR3 is TGCAGCGCGGCGACAGGGAGCTCCTACAATGAGCAGTTCTTC. The chain joins TRBV29-1 to TRBJ2-1, with 7 bases fitting TRBD1. CDR1 and CDR2 (germline): SQVTM, ANQGSEA. The CDR3 has 14 amino acids. The junction had 6 bases not matched to a gene; V was cut back by 7 bases and J by 0 bases.

CDR3 DNA sequence: TGTGCCAGCAGTCCTCCCGGGGGCAGGGGGCCCCACAATGAGCAGTTCTTC. Translation gives CASSPPGGRGPHNEQFF. The V and J genes are TRBV28 and TRBJ2-1; 8 nucleotides align to TRBD1. J was trimmed by 5 bases and V by 5 bases; bases with no gene match: 14. This CDR3 is 17 amino acids long. Per the germline V gene, CDR1 is MDHEN and CDR2 is SYDVKM. The variable domain in full, completed from reference TRBV28 and TRBJ2-1, reads DVKVTQSSRYLVKRTGEKVFLECVQDMDHENMFWYRQDPGLGLRLIYFSYDVKMKEKGDIPEGYSVSREKKERFSLILESASTNQTSMYLCASSPPGGRGPHNEQFFGPGTRLTVL.

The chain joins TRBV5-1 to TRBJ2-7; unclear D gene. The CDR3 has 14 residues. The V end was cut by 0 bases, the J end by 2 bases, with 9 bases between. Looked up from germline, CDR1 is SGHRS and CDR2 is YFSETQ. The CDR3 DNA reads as TGCGCCAGCAGCTTGGGGCTAGAAACCTACGAGCAGTACTTC. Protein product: CASSLGLETYEQYF.